Below, 10 T cell receptor beta chains from the same sample are listed, as sequenced in a study of blood T cell repertoires in COVID-19. Libraries were prepared by immunoSEQ multiplex PCR; TCRdb keeps only in-frame clonotypes and omits some of them. Of 200,000 to 250,000 clones listed, 80% to 90% are singletons. Sequenced material: peripheral blood. Receptors were obtained from a man aged 50-59 years with active or convalescent COVID-19.

The V and J genes are TRBV2 and TRBJ1-5, with unresolved D. In germline, CDR1 is SNHLY, CDR2 FYNNEI. V lost 7 bases to trimming and J lost 10 bases, with 23 bases between them. This CDR3 has 15 amino acids. CDR3 coding DNA: TGTGCCAGCACCACAACTAGACAAACCCTCAGACCCCAGCATTTT. Amino acid sequence: CASTTTRQTLRPQHF.

This clone has a single count. The V gene is TRBV7-8, the J gene TRBJ2-7, with D possibly matching TRBD1 (6 bases). Trimming stripped 5 bases from V and 0 bases from J, with 14 bases between. CDR3 length equals 15 residues. Germline values: CDR1 SGHVS, CDR2 FQNEAQ. The CDR3 sequence: CASSRRDIYSYEQYV. As DNA, the CDR3 is TGTGCCAGCAGCCGCCGGGACATTTACTCCTACGAGCAGTACGTC.

The rearrangement uses TRBV27 and TRBJ2-3; TRBD2 agrees at 8 bases. The CDR3 spans 15 residues. V was clipped by 8 bases and J by 4 bases; unmatched bases: 11. Germline-derived CDR1 and CDR2 are MNHEY and SMNVEV (reference sequence). This chain's CDR3 is CASRSYGRAADTQYF. The CDR3, as DNA: TGTGCCAGCCGTTCCTACGGGAGGGCCGCAGATACGCAGTATTTT.

The gene calls are TRBV7-9 and TRBJ1-2; possibly TRBD1 for D (5 bases). Between the trimmed V and J ends, which lost 5 bases and 6 bases, there was a span of 19 bases. The germline CDR1 and CDR2 sequences are SEHNR and FQNEAQ (reference sequence). The CDR3 loop spans 15 amino acids. The CDR3 coding sequence is TGTGCCAGCAGCCGGATCGAGGCAGGGTCAGATGGCTACACCTTC. Translation gives CASSRIEAGSDGYTF. The full variable domain, in which reference TRBV7-9 and TRBJ1-2 provide the parts outside the CDR3, is DTGVSQNPRHKITKRGQNVTFRCDPISEHNRLYWYRQTLGQGPEFLTYFQNEAQLEKSRLLSDRFSAERPKGSFSTLEIQRTEQGDSAMYLCASSRIEAGSDGYTFGSGTRLTVV.

This clone was observed a single time. The V and J genes are TRBV28 and TRBJ2-1, with 9 bases matching TRBD2. CDR3 length: 14 amino acids. From germline, CDR1 is MDHEN and CDR2 SYDVKM. Trimming removed 11 bases from V and 5 bases from J; junction bases left unmatched: 10. CDR3 in DNA: TGTGCCTCTGGGGTGGCTAGCGGGGACAATGAGCAGTTCTTC. Translated, it gives CASGVASGDNEQFF.

This sequence joins TRBV5-1 and TRBJ2-3; D is possibly TRBD1 (7 bases). The V and J ends lost 0 bases and 4 bases respectively, with 15 bases between them. The CDR3 is 16 amino acids. Germline loops: CDR1 SGHRS, CDR2 YFSETQ. The CDR3 DNA reads TGCGCCAGCAGCTTGGTGTACAGGGGACTTTCAGATACGCAGTATTTT. It yields the protein CASSLVYRGLSDTQYF.

The V call is TRBV11-3, the J call TRBJ1-1, with TRBD1 matching over 7 bases. From germline, CDR1 is SGHNT and CDR2 YENEEA. This CDR3 has 15 residues. The V and J ends lost 2 bases and 5 bases, in that order; junction bases with no gene match: 8. CDR3 nucleotide sequence: TGTGCCAGCAGCTTACGGGCAGGGGGAAGGACTGAAGCTTTCTTT. The encoded protein is CASSLRAGGRTEAFF.

This sequence joins TRBV18 and TRBJ1-2; TRBD1 agrees at 9 bases. The CDR3 totals 16 residues. V shed 0 bases, J shed 4 bases, and the junction held 6 bases outside the gene matches. CDR1 is KGHSH and CDR2 is LQKENI in the germline V gene. The CDR3 protein is CASSPPGTGTFYGYTF. CDR3 in DNA: TGTGCCAGCTCACCACCGGGGACAGGGACCTTCTATGGCTACACCTTC. Full variable domain (remainder filled in from reference TRBV18 and TRBJ1-2): NAGVMQNPRHLVRRRGQEARLRCSPMKGHSHVYWYRQLPEEGLKFMVYLQKENIIDESGMPKERFSAEFPKEGPSILRIQQVVRGDSAAYFCASSPPGTGTFYGYTFGSGTRLTVV.

The chain joins TRBV5-4 to TRBJ1-2; TRBD1 matches 12 bases. This CDR3 spans 19 amino acids. Germline values: CDR1 SGHNT, CDR2 YYREEE (reference sequence). V shed 3 bases and J 2 bases; nucleotides not matched to a gene: 14. CDR3: CASSSDFGTGGAYNYGYTF. DNA for the CDR3: TGTGCCAGCAGCTCCGACTTCGGGACAGGGGGCGCTTACAACTATGGCTACACCTTC. The variable domain in full, with the rest retrieved from reference TRBV5-4 and TRBJ1-2, is ETGVTQSPTHLIKTRGQQVTLRCSSQSGHNTVSWYQQALGQGPQFIFQYYREEENGRGNFPPRFSGLQFPNYSSELNVNALELDDSALYLCASSSDFGTGGAYNYGYTFGSGTRLTVV.

This chain connects TRBV6-5 to TRBJ1-5; no firm D call. Germline-derived CDR1 and CDR2 are MNHEY and SVGAGI. V lost 7 bases, J lost 3 bases, and 10 bases lay in between. There are 13 residues in the CDR3. The CDR3 sequence is CASNAGNNQPQHF. The CDR3 DNA follows: TGTGCCAGCAATGCAGGAAACAATCAGCCCCAGCATTTT.